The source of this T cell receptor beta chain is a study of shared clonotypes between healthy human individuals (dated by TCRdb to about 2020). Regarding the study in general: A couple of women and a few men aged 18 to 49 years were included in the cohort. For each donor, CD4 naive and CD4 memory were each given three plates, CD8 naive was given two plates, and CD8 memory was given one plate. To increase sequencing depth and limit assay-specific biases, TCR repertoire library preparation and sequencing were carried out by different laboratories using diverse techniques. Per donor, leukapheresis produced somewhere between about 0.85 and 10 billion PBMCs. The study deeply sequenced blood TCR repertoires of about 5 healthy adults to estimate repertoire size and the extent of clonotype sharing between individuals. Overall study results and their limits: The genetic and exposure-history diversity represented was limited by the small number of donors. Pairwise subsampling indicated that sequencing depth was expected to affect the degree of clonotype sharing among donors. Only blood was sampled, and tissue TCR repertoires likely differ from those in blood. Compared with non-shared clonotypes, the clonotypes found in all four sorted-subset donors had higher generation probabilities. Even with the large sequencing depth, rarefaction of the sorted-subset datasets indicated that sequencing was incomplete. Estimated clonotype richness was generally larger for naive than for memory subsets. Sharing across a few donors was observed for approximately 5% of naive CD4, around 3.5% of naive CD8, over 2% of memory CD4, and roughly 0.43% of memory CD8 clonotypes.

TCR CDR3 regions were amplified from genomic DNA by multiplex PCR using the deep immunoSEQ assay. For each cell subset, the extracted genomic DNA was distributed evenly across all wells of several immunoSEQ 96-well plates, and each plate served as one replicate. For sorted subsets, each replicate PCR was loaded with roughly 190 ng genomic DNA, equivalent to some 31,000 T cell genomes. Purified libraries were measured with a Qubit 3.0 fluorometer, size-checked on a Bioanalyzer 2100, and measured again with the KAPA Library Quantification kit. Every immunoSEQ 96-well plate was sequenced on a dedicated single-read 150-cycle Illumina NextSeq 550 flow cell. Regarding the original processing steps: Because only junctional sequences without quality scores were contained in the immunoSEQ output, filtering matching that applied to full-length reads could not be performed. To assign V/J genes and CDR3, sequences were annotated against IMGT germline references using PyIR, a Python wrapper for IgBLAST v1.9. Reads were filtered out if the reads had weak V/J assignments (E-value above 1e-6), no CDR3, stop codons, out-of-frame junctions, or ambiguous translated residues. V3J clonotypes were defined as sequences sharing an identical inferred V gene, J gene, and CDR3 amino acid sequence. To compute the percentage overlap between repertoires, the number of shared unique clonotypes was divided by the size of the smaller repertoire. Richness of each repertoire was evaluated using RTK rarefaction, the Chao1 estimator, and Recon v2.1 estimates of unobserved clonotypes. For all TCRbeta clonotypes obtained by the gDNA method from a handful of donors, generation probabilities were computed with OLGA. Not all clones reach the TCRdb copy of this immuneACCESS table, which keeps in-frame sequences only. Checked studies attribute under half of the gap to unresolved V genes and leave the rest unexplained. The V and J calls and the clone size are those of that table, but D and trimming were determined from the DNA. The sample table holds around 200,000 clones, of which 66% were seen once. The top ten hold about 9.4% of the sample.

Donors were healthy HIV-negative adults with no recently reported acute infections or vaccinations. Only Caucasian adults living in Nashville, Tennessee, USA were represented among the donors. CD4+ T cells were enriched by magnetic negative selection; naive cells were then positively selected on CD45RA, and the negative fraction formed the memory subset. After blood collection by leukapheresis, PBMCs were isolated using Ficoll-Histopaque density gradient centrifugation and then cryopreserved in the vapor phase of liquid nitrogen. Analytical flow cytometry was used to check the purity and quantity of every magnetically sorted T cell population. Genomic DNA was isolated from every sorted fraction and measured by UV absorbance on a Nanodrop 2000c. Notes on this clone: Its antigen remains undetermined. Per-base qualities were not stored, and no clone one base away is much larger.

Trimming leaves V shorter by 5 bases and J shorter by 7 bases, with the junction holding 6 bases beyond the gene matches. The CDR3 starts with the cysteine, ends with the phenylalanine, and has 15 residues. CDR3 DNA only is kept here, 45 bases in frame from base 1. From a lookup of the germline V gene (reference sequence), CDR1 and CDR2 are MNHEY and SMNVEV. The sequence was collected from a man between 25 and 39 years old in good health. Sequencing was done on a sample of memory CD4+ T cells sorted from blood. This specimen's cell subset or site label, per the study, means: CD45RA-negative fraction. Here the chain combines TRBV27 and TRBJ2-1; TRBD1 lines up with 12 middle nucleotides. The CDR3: CASSRPGQGANEQFF. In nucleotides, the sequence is TGTGCCAGCAGTCGACCGGGACAGGGGGCGAATGAGCAGTTCTTC.